Described below is a single TCR beta chain sequence and its context. The target antigen is unknown. Time point noted: persistent/refractory GD, antithyroid drugs over 5 years with positive TRAb. Following extraction of RNA from PBMCs, that RNA was used to make the TCR library. CDR3 regions were amplified by Arm-PCR using iRepertoire HTBI primers to build TCR beta libraries. Each CDR3 protein is one row after TCRdb ran MiXCR on the multiplex PCR reads. Here the sample spans over 350,000 distinct CDR3 sequences, around 21% being singletons. The data were taken from a study of regulatory T cells in long-lasting Graves disease. Across the study: Graves' disease counted as persistent after over 5 years of antithyroid drugs with positive TSH receptor antibodies. Study observations and caveats: The persistent group shared about 2,700 public clonotypes, more than the roughly 990 shared by new patients.

The CDR3 runs 15 residues. Germline CDR1 KGHSH, CDR2 LQKENI. V was pared by 0 bases and J by 4 bases, with 13 bases between. The sample consisted of peripheral blood mononuclear cells (PBMCs), taken when the disease was refractory, from a patient treated with antithyroid drugs. This rearrangement joins TRBV18 to TRBJ2-7; TRBD2 is a possible D gene (6 bases). This TCR was recovered from a female donor with Graves disease. CDR3 loop: CASSPPVGSVYEQYF. In nucleotides, the CDR3 is TGTGCCAGCTCACCACCGGTCGGGAGTGTTTACGAGCAGTACTTC.